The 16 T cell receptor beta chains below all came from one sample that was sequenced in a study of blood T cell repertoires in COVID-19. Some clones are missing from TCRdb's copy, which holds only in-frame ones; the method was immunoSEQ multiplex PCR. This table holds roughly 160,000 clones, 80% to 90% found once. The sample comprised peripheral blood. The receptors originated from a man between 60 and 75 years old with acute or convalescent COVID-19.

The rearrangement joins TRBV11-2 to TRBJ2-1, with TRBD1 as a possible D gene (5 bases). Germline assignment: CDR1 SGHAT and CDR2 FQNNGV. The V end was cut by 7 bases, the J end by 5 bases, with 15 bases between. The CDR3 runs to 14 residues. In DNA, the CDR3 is TGTGCCAGCACGGACAAAGGGTCCCACAATGAGCAGTTCTTC. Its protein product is CASTDKGSHNEQFF.

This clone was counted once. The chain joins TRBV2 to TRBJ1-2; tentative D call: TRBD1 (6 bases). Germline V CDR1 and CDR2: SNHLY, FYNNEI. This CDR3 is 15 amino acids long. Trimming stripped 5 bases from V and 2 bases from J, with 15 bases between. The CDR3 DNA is TGTGCCAGCAGTCAACAGGGTGGGCCGAACTATGGCTACACCTTC. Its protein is CASSQQGGPNYGYTF.

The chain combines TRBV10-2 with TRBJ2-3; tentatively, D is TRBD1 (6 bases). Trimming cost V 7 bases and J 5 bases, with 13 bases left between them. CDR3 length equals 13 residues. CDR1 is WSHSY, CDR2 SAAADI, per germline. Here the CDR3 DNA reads TGCGCCAGCAATTGGGGGCAAGGAGATACGCAGTATTTT. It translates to CASNWGQGDTQYF.

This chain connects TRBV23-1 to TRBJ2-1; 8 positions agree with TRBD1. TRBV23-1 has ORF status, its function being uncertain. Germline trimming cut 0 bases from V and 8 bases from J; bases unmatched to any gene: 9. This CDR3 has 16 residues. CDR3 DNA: TGCGCCAGCAGTCAATCGAAGGGGGACAGGTACCATGAGCAGTTCTTC. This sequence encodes CASSQSKGDRYHEQFF.

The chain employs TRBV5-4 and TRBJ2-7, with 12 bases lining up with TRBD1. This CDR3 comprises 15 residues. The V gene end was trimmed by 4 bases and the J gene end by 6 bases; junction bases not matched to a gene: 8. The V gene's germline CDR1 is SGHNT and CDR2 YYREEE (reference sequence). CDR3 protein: CASSKPGQGAVEQYF. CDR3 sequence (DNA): TGTGCCAGCAGCAAGCCGGGACAGGGGGCGGTCGAGCAGTACTTC.

CDR3 sequence reads: CASSVDGGTQYF. CDR3 DNA sequence: TGTGCCAGTAGTGTCGACGGGGGGACCCAGTACTTC. V and J are TRBV19 and TRBJ2-5, with D tentatively TRBD2 (6 bases). Trimming cost V 5 bases and J 7 bases, with 11 bases left between them. The germline V gene encodes CDR1 LNHDA and CDR2 SQIVND (reference sequence). This CDR3 is 12 amino acids long.

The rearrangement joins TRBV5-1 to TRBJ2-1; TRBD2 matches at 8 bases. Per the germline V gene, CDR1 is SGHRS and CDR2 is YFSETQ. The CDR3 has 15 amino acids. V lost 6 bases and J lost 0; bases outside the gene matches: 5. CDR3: CASTLAGSSYNEQFF. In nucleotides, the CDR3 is TGCGCCAGCACCTTAGCGGGAAGCTCCTACAATGAGCAGTTCTTC.

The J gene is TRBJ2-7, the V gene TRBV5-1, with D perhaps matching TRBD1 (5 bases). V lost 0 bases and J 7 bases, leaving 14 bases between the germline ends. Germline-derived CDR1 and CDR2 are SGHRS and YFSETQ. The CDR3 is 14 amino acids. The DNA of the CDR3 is TGCGCCAGCAGCTTGGTCGGACCCCAGGGAGAGCAGTACTTC. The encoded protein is CASSLVGPQGEQYF.

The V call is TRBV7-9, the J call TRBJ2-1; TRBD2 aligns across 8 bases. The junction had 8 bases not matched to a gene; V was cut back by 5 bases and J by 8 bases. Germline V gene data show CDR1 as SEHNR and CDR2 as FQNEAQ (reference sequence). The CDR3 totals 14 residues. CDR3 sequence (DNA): TGTGCCAGCAGCCCACCGGGACTAGGCTATGAGCAGTTCTTC. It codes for CASSPPGLGYEQFF.

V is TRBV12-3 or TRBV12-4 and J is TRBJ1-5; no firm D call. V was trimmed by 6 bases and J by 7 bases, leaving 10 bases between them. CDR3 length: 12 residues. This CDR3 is CASSKSDQPQHF. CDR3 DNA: TGTGCCAGCAGCAAGAGCGACCAGCCCCAGCATTTT.

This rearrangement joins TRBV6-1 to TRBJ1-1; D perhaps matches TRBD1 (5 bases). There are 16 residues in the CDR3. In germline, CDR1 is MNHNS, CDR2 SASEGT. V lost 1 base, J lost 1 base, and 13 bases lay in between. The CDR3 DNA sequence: TGTGCCAGCAGTGAAGAGGGTGGGGCCCCGAACACTGAAGCTTTCTTT. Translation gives CASSEEGGAPNTEAFF.

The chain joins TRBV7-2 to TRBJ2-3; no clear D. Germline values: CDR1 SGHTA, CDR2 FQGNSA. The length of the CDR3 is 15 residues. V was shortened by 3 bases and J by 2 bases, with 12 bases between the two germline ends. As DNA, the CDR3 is TGTGCCAGCAGCTTTCTTGGCGGAACCACAGATACGCAGTATTTT. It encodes CASSFLGGTTDTQYF.

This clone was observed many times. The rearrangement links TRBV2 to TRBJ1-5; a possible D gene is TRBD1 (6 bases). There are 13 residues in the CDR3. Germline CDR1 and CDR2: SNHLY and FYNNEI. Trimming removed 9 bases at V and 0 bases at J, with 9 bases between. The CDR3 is CASWTDSNQPQHF. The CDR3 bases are TGTGCCAGTTGGACAGATAGCAATCAGCCCCAGCATTTT. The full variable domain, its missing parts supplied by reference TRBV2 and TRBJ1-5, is EPEVTQTPSHQVTQMGQEVILRCVPISNHLYFYWYRQILGQKVEFLVSFYNNEISEKSEIFDDQFSVERPDGSNFTLKIRSTKLEDSAMYFCASWTDSNQPQHFGDGTRLSIL.

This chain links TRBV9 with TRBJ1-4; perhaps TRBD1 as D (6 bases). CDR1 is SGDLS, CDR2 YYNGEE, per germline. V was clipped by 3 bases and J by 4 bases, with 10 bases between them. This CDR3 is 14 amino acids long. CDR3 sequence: CASSADSGNEKLFF. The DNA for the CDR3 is TGTGCCAGCAGCGCGGACAGCGGTAATGAAAAACTGTTTTTT.

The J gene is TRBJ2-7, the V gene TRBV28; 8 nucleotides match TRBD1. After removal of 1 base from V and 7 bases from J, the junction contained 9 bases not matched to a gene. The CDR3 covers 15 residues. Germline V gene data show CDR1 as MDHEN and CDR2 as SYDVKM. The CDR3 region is CASSLFRTGRGEQYF. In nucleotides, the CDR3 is TGTGCCAGCAGTTTATTTAGGACAGGGCGGGGAGAGCAGTACTTC. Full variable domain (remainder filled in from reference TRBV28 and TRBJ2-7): DVKVTQSSRYLVKRTGEKVFLECVQDMDHENMFWYRQDPGLGLRLIYFSYDVKMKEKGDIPEGYSVSREKKERFSLILESASTNQTSMYLCASSLFRTGRGEQYFGPGTRLTVT.

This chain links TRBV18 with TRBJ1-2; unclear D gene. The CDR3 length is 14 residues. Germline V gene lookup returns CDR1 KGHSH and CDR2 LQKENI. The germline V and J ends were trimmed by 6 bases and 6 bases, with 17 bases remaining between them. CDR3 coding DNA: TGTGCCAGCTCGCCGACTCTTGGCGGCGATGGCTACACCTTC. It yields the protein CASSPTLGGDGYTF.